The next 19 T cell receptor beta chains were all read from a single sample in a study of cytomegalovirus exposure and HLA in healthy donors. The PCR contained 60 Vbeta and 13 Jbeta primers. Profiled with immunoSEQ multiplex PCR; TCRdb holds only in-frame clones, not every one. The sample holds about 190,000 clones; 70% to 75% are singletons and the top ten take roughly 2.8%. The sample comprised PBMCs. These receptors were taken from a woman in her twenties or thirties in good health and CMV-seropositive.

The chain combines TRBV5-1 with TRBJ1-5; possibly TRBD1 for D (6 bases). There are 15 residues in the CDR3. Germline V CDR1 and CDR2: SGHRS, YFSETQ. Trimming stripped 0 bases from V and 3 bases from J, with 10 bases between. DNA for the CDR3: TGCGCCAGCAGCTTGGTGACAGGACCCAATCAGCCCCAGCATTTT. Amino acids: CASSLVTGPNQPQHF.

The gene calls are TRBV9 and TRBJ2-1; 9 bases are a match to TRBD2. This CDR3 contains 14 residues. CDR1 is SGDLS, CDR2 YYNGEE, per germline. Trimming at V came to 2 bases and at J to 8 bases, leaving 5 bases not matched to a gene. The DNA of the CDR3 is TGTGCCAGCAGCGTTCCTAGCGGGAACTATGAGCAGTTCTTC. Residues: CASSVPSGNYEQFF.

The chain uses TRBV5-1 and TRBJ2-5, with a weak D call TRBD1 (6 bases). The V gene's germline CDR1 is SGHRS and CDR2 YFSETQ. This CDR3 has 13 amino acids. The V end lost 4 bases, the J end lost 5 bases, and 12 bases lay between the germline ends. CDR3 sequence: CASSPRGKETQYF. In nucleotides, the CDR3 is TGCGCCAGCAGCCCCAGGGGAAAGGAGACCCAGTACTTC.

The genes are TRBV5-6 and TRBJ2-7, with D perhaps TRBD2 (5 bases). Germline-derived CDR1 and CDR2 are SGHDT and YYEEEE. This CDR3 is 15 amino acids long. V lost 4 bases and J lost 2, with 16 bases in between. The CDR3 here is CASSLIASGTYEQYF. CDR3 DNA sequence: TGTGCCAGCAGCCTTATAGCGTCGGGAACCTACGAGCAGTACTTC.

This chain's CDR3 is CASSLSAGREQFF. CDR3 nucleotides: TGTGCCAGCAGCTTAAGTGCGGGCAGGGAGCAGTTCTTC. The gene calls are TRBV7-9 and TRBJ2-1; tentatively, D is TRBD2 (5 bases). The CDR3 is made up of 13 amino acids. Germline V gene sequence: CDR1 SEHNR, CDR2 FQNEAQ (reference sequence). V lost 2 bases, J lost 10 bases, and 12 bases lay in between.

The chain joins TRBV28 to TRBJ2-7; D possibly corresponds to TRBD2 (6 bases). The CDR3 consists of 17 residues. The V gene lost 6 bases and the J gene lost 0 bases, with 21 bases spanning the gap. Per germline, CDR1 MDHEN and CDR2 SYDVKM. The CDR3 nucleotides are TGTGCCAGCAGCAACGAACTACTAGCAAAGGTCTCCTACGAGCAGTACTTC. Its protein is CASSNELLAKVSYEQYF.

The CDR3 loop reads CASSLRGTGDYEQYF. The CDR3 region has the DNA TGTGCCAGCAGTTTAAGGGGGACAGGGGACTACGAGCAGTACTTC. The rearrangement joins TRBV28 to TRBJ2-7, with 10 bases fitting TRBD1. CDR1 MDHEN and CDR2 SYDVKM come from the germline V gene. V shed 2 bases and J 3 bases; nucleotides not matched to a gene: 4. The CDR3 extends over 15 amino acids. Full variable domain (missing parts from reference TRBV28 and TRBJ2-7): DVKVTQSSRYLVKRTGEKVFLECVQDMDHENMFWYRQDPGLGLRLIYFSYDVKMKEKGDIPEGYSVSREKKERFSLILESASTNQTSMYLCASSLRGTGDYEQYFGPGTRLTVT.

On this clone itself: At one of its ends the junction is not consistent with the germline gene, which may arise from a read error. DNA for the CDR3: TGTGCTAGCAGCTTCCTAGGGGGTATCAACGATGAGCAGTTCTTC. It is translated as CASSFLGGINDEQFF. This chain uses TRBV7-7 with TRBJ2-1; the D gene is possibly TRBD1 (6 bases). Germline V gene sequence: CDR1 SSHAT, CDR2 FNYEAQ (reference sequence). This CDR3 has 15 amino acids. Full variable domain (missing parts from reference TRBV7-7 and TRBJ2-1): GAGVSQSPRYKVTKRGQDVTLRCDPISSHATLYWYQQALGQGPEFLTYFNYEAQPDKSGLPSDRFSAERPEGSISTLTIQRTEQRDSAMYRCASSFLGGINDEQFFGPGTRLTVL.

This clone appeared once. The V gene is TRBV18, the J gene TRBJ2-1; no definite D call. This CDR3 spans 14 amino acids. Trimming cost V 5 bases and J 8 bases, with 16 bases left between them. The V gene's germline CDR1 is KGHSH and CDR2 LQKENI. CDR3 amino acids: CASSGRQEVDEQFF. CDR3 coding DNA: TGTGCCAGCTCAGGCAGGCAGGAAGTGGATGAGCAGTTCTTC.

This chain links TRBV6-1 with TRBJ2-7, with 10 positions matching TRBD1. The V and J ends lost 6 bases and 2 bases, in that order; junction bases with no gene match: 1. Germline values: CDR1 MNHNS, CDR2 SASEGT. The CDR3 runs to 13 residues. CDR3: CASRTGGPYEQYF. As DNA, the CDR3 is TGTGCCAGCAGGACAGGGGGCCCCTACGAGCAGTACTTC.

The rearrangement joins TRBV11-1 to TRBJ2-5; 11 nucleotides agree with TRBD2. The CDR3 extends over 16 amino acids. V shed 1 base, J shed 4 bases, and the junction held 5 bases outside the gene matches. The germline gives CDR1 SGHAT, CDR2 FQDESV (reference sequence). CDR3 nucleotides: TGTGCCAGCAGCTTAGGAGGTCTAGCGGGAGGAGAGACCCAGTACTTC. It encodes CASSLGGLAGGETQYF.

This clone was seen a handful of times. The genes are TRBV27 and TRBJ1-5; D possibly corresponds to TRBD1 (5 bases). The CDR3 is 15 amino acids. V was shortened by 3 bases and J by 0 bases, with 9 bases between the two germline ends. The germline V gene has CDR1 MNHEY and CDR2 SMNVEV (reference sequence). CDR3 sequence reads: CASSLSGLSNQPQHF. The CDR3 DNA reads as TGTGCCAGCAGTTTGTCAGGGCTTAGCAATCAGCCCCAGCATTTT.

This clone was seen more than once but under ten times. At the DNA level, this CDR3 is encoded by other sequences in the same sample as well. V is TRBV28 and J is TRBJ2-7; D is unclear. Trimming left V 6 bases short and J 0 bases short, with 6 bases between. This CDR3 region has 12 residues. Germline-derived CDR1 and CDR2 are MDHEN and SYDVKM. The CDR3 is CASRSSSYEQYF. The CDR3 bases are TGTGCCAGCAGATCGAGCTCCTACGAGCAGTACTTC.

J is TRBJ2-3 and V is TRBV2, with TRBD2 identical over 8 bases. This CDR3 has 13 residues. Trimming removed 10 bases from V and 4 bases from J; junction bases left unmatched: 7. Germline V lookup: CDR1 SNHLY, CDR2 FYNNEI. This CDR3 reads CATPGLVADTQYF. The CDR3 region has the DNA TGTGCCACCCCGGGACTAGTGGCAGATACGCAGTATTTT.

The genes are TRBV19 and TRBJ1-5; D is unclear. The CDR3 sequence is 12 residues long. V was clipped by 8 bases and J by 2 bases, with 7 bases between them. Germline CDR1 and CDR2: LNHDA and SQIVND (reference sequence). CDR3 in DNA: TGTGCCAGTGGCGGGGGCAATCAGCCCCAGCATTTT. This translates into CASGGGNQPQHF.

The chain links TRBV6-1 to TRBJ2-1; D perhaps matches TRBD1 (5 bases). Trimming shortened V by 0 bases and J by 6 bases, and 12 bases separated the two germline ends. The germline CDR1 and CDR2 sequences are MNHNS and SASEGT. The CDR3 is made up of 15 amino acids. The CDR3 here is CASSEALSGANEQFF. The CDR3 coding sequence is TGTGCCAGCAGTGAAGCGCTGTCTGGGGCCAATGAGCAGTTCTTC.

The rearrangement uses TRBV6-1 and TRBJ1-2; TRBD1 agrees at 7 bases. The CDR3 covers 13 residues. From germline, CDR1 is MNHNS and CDR2 SASEGT. After removal of 8 bases from V and 5 bases from J, the junction contained 8 bases not matched to a gene. This CDR3 reads CASRPDREYGYTF. CDR3 nucleotide sequence: TGTGCCAGCCGTCCCGACAGGGAATATGGCTACACCTTC.

The sample holds a few counts of this clone. The chain couples TRBV6-5 to TRBJ2-7; 7 positions match TRBD1. From germline, CDR1 is MNHEY and CDR2 SVGAGI. The CDR3 runs 15 residues. CDR3 in amino acids: CSLQGGALRSYEQYF. In DNA, the CDR3 is TGTTCCCTTCAAGGGGGCGCGCTTCGGAGCTACGAGCAGTACTTC.

The chain employs TRBV27 and TRBJ2-1; TRBD2 aligns across 14 bases. The CDR3 sequence is 16 residues long. Germline CDR1 MNHEY, CDR2 SMNVEV (reference sequence). Trimming cost V 3 bases and J 8 bases; bases outside gene matches: 6. Here the CDR3 reads CASSFGTSGSTDEQFF. CDR3 nucleotides: TGTGCCAGCAGTTTCGGGACTAGCGGGAGTACAGATGAGCAGTTCTTC.